This entry is about one T cell receptor (beta chain). Original processing methods: Reference gene primer amplification yielded estimated nucleated cell counts. Sequencing used immunoSEQ multiplex PCR; TCRdb keeps in-frame clones, though not all of them. That table is the source of V, J and clone size, and D and trimming were worked out from the DNA. Seen here are approximately 250,000 clones, about 87% observed once, and the top ten hold about 4%. The record originates from a study of blood T cell repertoires in COVID-19. About the research overall: The origin of the acute and convalescent COVID-19 samples was the United States, Italy and Spain.

The CDR3 is made up of 12 amino acids. V lost 0 bases and J 6 bases, leaving 8 bases between the germline ends. Germline-derived CDR1 and CDR2 are GTSNPN and SVGIG (reference sequence). Cohorts were based on clinical histories the participants reported. The genes are TRBV30 and TRBJ1-2; D is unclear. The TCR was taken from a woman aged 30 to 39 with acute COVID-19. Material: PBMCs or T cells enriched from blood (not recorded which). The CDR3 coding sequence is TGTGCCTGGAGTGTTACAGATCATGGCTACACCTTC. Protein: CAWSVTDHGYTF.